This TCR beta chain was documented in a study of somatic mutations in cytotoxic T cells in rheumatoid arthritis. Libraries were prepared by immunoSEQ multiplex PCR; TCRdb keeps only in-frame clonotypes and omits some of them. The sample records around 15,000 clones, just under 80% being singletons. In the case of this clone: Its target is unknown.

Whole-study results and caveats: Healthy controls did not share the age-linked increase in CD8+ clonality seen in rheumatoid arthritis patients. Among rheumatoid arthritis patients and age-matched healthy controls, CD8+ T-cell clonality was not significantly different. The top CD8+ clone topped 20% of CD8+ cells in about an eighth of the roughly 60 patients.

The CDR3 loop spans 11 amino acids. Per germline, CDR1 SEHNR and CDR2 FQNEAQ (reference sequence). Trimming stripped 5 bases from V and 8 bases from J, with 6 bases between. The sample was CD8+ T cells sorted from blood. V gene TRBV7-9 combines with J gene TRBJ1-4; D gene uncertain. The receptor's source is an adult with rheumatoid arthritis. CDR3 in amino acids: CASSGNEKLFF. The DNA of the CDR3 is TGTGCCAGCAGCGGCAACGAAAAACTGTTTTTT. The variable domain in full, with the rest retrieved from reference TRBV7-9 and TRBJ1-4, is DTGVSQNPRHKITKRGQNVTFRCDPISEHNRLYWYRQTLGQGPEFLTYFQNEAQLEKSRLLSDRFSAERPKGSFSTLEIQRTEQGDSAMYLCASSGNEKLFFGSGTQLSVL.